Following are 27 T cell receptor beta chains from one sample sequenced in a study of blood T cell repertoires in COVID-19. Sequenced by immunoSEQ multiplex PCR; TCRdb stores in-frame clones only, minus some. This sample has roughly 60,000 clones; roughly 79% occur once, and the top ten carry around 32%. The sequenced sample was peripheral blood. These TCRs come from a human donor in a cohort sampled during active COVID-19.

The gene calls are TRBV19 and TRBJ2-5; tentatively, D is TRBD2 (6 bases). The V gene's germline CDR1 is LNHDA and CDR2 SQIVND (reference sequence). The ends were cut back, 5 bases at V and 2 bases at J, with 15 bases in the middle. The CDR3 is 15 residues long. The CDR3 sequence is CASSPHRDFQETQYF. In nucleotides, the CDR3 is TGTGCCAGTAGTCCCCACCGGGACTTTCAAGAGACCCAGTACTTC. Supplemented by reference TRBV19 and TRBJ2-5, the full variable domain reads DGGITQSPKYLFRKEGQNVTLSCEQNLNHDAMYWYRQDPGQGLRLIYYSQIVNDFQKGDIAEGYSVSREKKESFPLTVTSAQKNPTAFYLCASSPHRDFQETQYFGPGTRLLVL.

The CDR3 loop is CACHLQGNREKLFF. The CDR3 DNA is TGTGCCTGTCACCTACAGGGGAATCGCGAAAAACTGTTTTTT. This chain links TRBV30 with TRBJ1-4; 7 bases align to TRBD1. Trimming cost V 6 bases and J 8 bases; bases outside gene matches: 12. CDR1 and CDR2 (germline): GTSNPN, SVGIG (reference sequence). This CDR3 has 14 amino acids.

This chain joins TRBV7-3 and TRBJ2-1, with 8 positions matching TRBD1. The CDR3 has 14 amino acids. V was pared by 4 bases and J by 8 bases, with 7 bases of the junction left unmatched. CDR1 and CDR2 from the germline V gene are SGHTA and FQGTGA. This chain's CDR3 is CASSSGDRSDEQFF. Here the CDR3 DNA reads TGTGCCAGCAGCTCTGGGGACAGGTCAGATGAGCAGTTCTTC.

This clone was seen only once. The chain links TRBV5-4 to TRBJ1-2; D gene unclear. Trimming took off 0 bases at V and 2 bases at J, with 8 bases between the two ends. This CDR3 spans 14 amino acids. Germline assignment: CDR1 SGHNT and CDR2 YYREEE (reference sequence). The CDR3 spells CASSLDLQNYGYTF. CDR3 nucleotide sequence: TGTGCCAGCAGCTTGGACCTTCAGAACTATGGCTACACCTTC.

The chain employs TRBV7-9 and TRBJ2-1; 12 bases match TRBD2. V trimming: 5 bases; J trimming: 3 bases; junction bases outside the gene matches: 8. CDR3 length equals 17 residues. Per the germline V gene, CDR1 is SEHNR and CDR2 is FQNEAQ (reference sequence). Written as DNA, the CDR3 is TGTGCCAGCAGCCCCAGCCGACTAGCGGGAGTCTACAATGAGCAGTTCTTC. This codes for CASSPSRLAGVYNEQFF. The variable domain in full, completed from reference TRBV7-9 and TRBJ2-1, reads DTGVSQNPRHKITKRGQNVTFRCDPISEHNRLYWYRQTLGQGPEFLTYFQNEAQLEKSRLLSDRFSAERPKGSFSTLEIQRTEQGDSAMYLCASSPSRLAGVYNEQFFGPGTRLTVL.

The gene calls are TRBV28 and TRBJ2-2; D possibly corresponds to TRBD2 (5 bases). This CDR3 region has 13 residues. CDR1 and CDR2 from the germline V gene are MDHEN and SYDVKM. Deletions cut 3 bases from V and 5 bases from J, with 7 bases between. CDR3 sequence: CASSLRRTGELFF. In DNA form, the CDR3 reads TGTGCCAGCAGTTTGCGGAGGACCGGGGAGCTGTTTTTT.

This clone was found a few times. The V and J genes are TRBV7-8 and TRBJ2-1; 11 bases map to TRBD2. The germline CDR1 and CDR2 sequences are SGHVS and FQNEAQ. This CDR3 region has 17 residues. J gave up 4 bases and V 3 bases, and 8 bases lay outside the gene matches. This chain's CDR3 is CASSLGASGRRYNEQFF. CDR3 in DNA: TGTGCCAGCAGCTTGGGGGCTAGCGGGAGGCGGTACAATGAGCAGTTCTTC.

The CDR3 region has the DNA TGTGCCAGTAGCCATACAGGGGTTTATTCACCCCTCCACTTT. Translating it yields CASSHTGVYSPLHF. This chain links TRBV19 with TRBJ1-6; 7 nucleotides align to TRBD1. This CDR3 comprises 14 residues. V lost 6 bases and J lost 8; bases outside the gene matches: 7. Germline V gene lookup returns CDR1 LNHDA and CDR2 SQIVND (reference sequence). Full variable domain (rest looked up from reference TRBV19 and TRBJ1-6): DGGITQSPKYLFRKEGQNVTLSCEQNLNHDAMYWYRQDPGQGLRLIYYSQIVNDFQKGDIAEGYSVSREKKESFPLTVTSAQKNPTAFYLCASSHTGVYSPLHFGNGTRLTVT.

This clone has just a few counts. CDR3 amino acids: CASSSPHGTPTENTEAFF. CDR3 nucleotides: TGTGCCAGCAGCTCTCCTCACGGGACACCCACCGAGAACACTGAAGCTTTCTTT. The chain has TRBV7-3 and TRBJ1-1; D possibly corresponds to TRBD1 (6 bases). The germline CDR1 and CDR2 sequences are SGHTA and FQGTGA. The V and J ends lost 4 bases and 1 base respectively, with 22 bases between them. The CDR3 length is 18 residues.

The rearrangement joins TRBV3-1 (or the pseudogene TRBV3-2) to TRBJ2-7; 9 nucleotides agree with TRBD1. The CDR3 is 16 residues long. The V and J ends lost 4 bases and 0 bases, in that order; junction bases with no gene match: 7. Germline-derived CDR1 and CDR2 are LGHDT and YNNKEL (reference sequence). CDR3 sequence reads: CASSPGQGFRSYEQYF. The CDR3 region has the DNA TGTGCCAGCAGCCCCGGACAGGGGTTCCGCTCCTACGAGCAGTACTTC.

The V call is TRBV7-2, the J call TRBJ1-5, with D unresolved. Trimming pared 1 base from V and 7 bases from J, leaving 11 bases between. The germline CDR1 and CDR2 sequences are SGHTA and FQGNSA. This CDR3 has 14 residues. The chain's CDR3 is CASSLERARQPQHF. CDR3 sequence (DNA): TGTGCCAGCAGCTTAGAGCGGGCACGGCAGCCCCAGCATTTT. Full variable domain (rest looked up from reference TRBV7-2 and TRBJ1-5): GAGVSQSPSNKVTEKGKDVELRCDPISGHTALYWYRQSLGQGLEFLIYFQGNSAPDKSGLPSDRFSAERTGGSVSTLTIQRTQQEDSAVYLCASSLERARQPQHFGDGTRLSIL.

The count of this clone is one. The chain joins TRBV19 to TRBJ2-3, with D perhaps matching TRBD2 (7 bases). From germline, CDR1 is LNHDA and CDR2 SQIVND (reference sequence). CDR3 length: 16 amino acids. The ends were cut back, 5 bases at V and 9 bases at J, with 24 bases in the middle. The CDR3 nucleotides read TGTGCCAGTAGTCCCCGAGGCGCGGGAGAAGGGGGGACGCAGTATTTT. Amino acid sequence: CASSPRGAGEGGTQYF. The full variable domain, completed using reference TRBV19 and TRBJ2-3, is DGGITQSPKYLFRKEGQNVTLSCEQNLNHDAMYWYRQDPGQGLRLIYYSQIVNDFQKGDIAEGYSVSREKKESFPLTVTSAQKNPTAFYLCASSPRGAGEGGTQYFGPGTRLTVL.

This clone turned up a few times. The chain's CDR3 is CASSSPSLGLANTDTQYF. In DNA, the CDR3 is TGTGCCAGCAGCTCCCCCTCCCTTGGACTAGCGAACACAGATACGCAGTATTTT. The rearrangement joins TRBV7-9 to TRBJ2-3, with TRBD2 identical over 9 bases. V was pared by 4 bases and J by 2 bases, with 13 bases of the junction left unmatched. The germline V gene encodes CDR1 SEHNR and CDR2 FQNEAQ (reference sequence). The CDR3 loop spans 18 amino acids.

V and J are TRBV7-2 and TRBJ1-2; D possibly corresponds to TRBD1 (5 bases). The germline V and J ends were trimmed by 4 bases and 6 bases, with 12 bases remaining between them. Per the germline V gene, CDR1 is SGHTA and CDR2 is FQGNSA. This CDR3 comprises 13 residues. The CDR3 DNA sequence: TGTGCCAGCAGCTCCAGGGTATTAAATGGCTACACCTTC. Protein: CASSSRVLNGYTF.

CDR3 DNA: TGTGCCAGCAGCTTGCTGTCCGAGCAGTACTTC. This encodes CASSLLSEQYF. The rearrangement links TRBV5-8 to TRBJ2-7, with D uncertain. Germline V gene sequence: CDR1 SGHTS, CDR2 YDEGEE. With 1 base removed from V and 6 bases from J, the gap between germline ends came to 5 bases. This CDR3 has 11 residues.

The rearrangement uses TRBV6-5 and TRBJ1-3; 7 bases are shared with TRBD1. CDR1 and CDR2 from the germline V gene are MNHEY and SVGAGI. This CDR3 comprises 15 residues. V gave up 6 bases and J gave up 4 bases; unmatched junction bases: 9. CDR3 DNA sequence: TGTGCCAGCAGCCCGAGACAGGGTGGAGGAAACACCATATATTTT. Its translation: CASSPRQGGGNTIYF.

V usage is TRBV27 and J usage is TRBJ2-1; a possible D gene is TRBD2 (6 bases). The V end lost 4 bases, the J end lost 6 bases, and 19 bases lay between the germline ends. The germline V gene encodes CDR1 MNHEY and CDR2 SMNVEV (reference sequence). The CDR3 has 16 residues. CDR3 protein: CASSSRDSGFSNEQFF. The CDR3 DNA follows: TGTGCCAGCAGTTCTCGGGACTCCGGTTTCTCCAATGAGCAGTTCTTC.

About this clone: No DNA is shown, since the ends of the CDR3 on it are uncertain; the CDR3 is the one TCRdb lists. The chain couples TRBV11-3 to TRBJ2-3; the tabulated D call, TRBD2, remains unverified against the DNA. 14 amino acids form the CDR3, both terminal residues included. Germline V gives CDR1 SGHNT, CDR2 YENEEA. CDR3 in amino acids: CASSSSGRGDTQYF.

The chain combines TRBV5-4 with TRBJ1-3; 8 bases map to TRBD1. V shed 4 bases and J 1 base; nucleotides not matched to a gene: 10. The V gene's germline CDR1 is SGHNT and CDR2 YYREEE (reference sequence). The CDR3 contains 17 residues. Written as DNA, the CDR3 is TGTGCCAGCAGCCTGGAAGGACAGGGACCTTCTGGAAACACCATATATTTT. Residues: CASSLEGQGPSGNTIYF.

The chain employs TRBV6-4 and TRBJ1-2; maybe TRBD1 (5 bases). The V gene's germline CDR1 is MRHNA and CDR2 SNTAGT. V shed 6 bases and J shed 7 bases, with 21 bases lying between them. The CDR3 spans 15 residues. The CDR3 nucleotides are TGTGCCAGCAGGGCCGAGTCAGCCGGGGGTTCTGGCTACACCTTC. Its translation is CASRAESAGGSGYTF.

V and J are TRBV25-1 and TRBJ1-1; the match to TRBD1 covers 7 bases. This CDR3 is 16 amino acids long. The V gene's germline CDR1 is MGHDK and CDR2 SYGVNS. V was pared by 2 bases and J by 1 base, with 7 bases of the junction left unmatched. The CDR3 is CASSELHRTGNTEAFF. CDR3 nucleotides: TGTGCCAGCAGTGAACTCCACCGGACAGGGAACACTGAAGCTTTCTTT.

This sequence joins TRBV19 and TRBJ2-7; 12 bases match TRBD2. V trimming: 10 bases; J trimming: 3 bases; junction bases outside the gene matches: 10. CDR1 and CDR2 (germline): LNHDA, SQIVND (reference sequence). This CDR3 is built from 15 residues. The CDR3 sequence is CATDSRTSGIYEQYF. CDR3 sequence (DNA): TGTGCCACGGACTCCCGGACTAGCGGGATCTACGAGCAGTACTTC.

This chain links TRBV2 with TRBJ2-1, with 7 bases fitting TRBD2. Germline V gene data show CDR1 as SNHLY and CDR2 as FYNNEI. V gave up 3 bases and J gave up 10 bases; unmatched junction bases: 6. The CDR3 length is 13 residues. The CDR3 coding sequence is TGTGCCAGCAGTGATATCCCCGGGAGGGAGCAGTTCTTC. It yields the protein CASSDIPGREQFF. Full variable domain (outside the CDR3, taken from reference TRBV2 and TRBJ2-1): EPEVTQTPSHQVTQMGQEVILRCVPISNHLYFYWYRQILGQKVEFLVSFYNNEISEKSEIFDDQFSVERPDGSNFTLKIRSTKLEDSAMYFCASSDIPGREQFFGPGTRLTVL.

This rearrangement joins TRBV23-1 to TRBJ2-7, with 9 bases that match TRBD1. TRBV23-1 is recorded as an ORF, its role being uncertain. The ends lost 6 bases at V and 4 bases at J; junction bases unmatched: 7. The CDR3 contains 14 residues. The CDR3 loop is CASREGDRDYEQYF. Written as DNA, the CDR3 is TGCGCCAGCAGGGAGGGGGACAGGGATTACGAGCAGTACTTC.

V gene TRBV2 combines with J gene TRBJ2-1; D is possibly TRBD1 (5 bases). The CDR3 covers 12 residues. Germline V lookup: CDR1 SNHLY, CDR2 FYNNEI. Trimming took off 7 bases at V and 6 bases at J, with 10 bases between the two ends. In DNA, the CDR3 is TGTGCCAGCAAGAACCAGGGCAATGAGCAGTTCTTC. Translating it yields CASKNQGNEQFF.

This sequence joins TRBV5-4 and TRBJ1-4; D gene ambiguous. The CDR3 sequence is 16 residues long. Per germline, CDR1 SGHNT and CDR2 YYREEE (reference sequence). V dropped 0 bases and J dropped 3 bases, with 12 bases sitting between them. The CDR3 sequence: CASSLAGGSPNEKLFF. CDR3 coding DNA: TGTGCCAGCAGCTTGGCGGGTGGCAGTCCTAATGAAAAACTGTTTTTT.

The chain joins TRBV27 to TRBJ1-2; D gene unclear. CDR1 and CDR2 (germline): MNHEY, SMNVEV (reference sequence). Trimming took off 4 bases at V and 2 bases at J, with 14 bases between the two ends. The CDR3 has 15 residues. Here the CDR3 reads CASSSQTSTNYGYTF. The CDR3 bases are TGTGCCAGCAGTTCCCAAACCAGTACAAACTATGGCTACACCTTC.